The clone carrying this TCR beta chain has only a few counts. Total RNA amounts of at least 5 micrograms were extracted per sample. A sample-barcoded 5' primer and a J-beta primer mix were used in a second PCR of roughly 6 to 11 cycles. TCRdb called the 5' RACE reads again in MiXCR, with one record for every CDR3 protein. The table shows some 700,000 distinct CDR3 sequences, with roughly two fifths occurring only once. This sample was taken from a study of blood T cells in healthy people across ages. The CDR3 is 12 amino acids. Trimming cost V 4 bases and J 2 bases, with 9 bases left between them. CDR1 is SQVTM and CDR2 is ANQGSEA in the germline V gene.

The genes are TRBV29-1 and TRBJ2-7; D is unresolved. Sequenced: blood. The receptor was derived from a woman in her sixties in good health. The CDR3 nucleotides are TGCAGCGTTGGGAGTGAAACCTACGAGCAGTACTTC. It specifies CSVGSETYEQYF.